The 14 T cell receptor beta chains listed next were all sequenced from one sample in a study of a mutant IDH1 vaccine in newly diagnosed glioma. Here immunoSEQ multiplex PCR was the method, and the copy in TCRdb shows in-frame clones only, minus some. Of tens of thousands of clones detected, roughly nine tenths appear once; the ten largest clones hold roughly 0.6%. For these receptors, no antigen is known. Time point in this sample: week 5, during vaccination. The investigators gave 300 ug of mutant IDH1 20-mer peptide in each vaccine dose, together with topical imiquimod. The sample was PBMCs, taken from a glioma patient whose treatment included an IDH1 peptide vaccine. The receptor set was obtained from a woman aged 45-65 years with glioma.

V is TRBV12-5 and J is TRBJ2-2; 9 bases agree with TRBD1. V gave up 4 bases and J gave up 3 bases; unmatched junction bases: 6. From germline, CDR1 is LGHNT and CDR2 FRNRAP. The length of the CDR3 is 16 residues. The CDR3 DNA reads TGTGCTAGTGGTTGGACAGGGGCCCTTTACACCGGGGAGCTGTTTTTT. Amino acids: CASGWTGALYTGELFF.

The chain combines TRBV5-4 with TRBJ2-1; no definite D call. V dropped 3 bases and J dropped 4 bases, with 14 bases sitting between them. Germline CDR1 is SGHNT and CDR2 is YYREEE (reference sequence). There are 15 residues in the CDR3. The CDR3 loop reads CASSSAPDGYNEQFF. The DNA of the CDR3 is TGTGCCAGCAGCTCTGCCCCCGATGGGTACAATGAGCAGTTCTTC.

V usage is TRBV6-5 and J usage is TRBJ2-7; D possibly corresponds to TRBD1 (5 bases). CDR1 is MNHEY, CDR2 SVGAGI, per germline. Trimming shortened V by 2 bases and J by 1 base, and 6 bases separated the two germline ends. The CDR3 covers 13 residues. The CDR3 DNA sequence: TGTGCCAGCAGTTACAGGGGTTCCTACGAGCAGTACTTC. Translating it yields CASSYRGSYEQYF.

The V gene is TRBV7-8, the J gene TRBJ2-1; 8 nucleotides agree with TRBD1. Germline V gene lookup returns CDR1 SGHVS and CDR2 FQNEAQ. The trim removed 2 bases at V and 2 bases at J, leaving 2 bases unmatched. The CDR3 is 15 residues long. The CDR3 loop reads CASSLTGQAYNEQFF. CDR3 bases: TGTGCCAGCAGCTTAACGGGACAGGCCTACAATGAGCAGTTCTTC.

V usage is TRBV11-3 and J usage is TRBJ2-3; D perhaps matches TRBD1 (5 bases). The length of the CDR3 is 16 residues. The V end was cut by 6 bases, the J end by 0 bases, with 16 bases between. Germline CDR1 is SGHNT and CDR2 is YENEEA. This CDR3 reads CASSRRASRSTDTQYF. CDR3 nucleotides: TGTGCCAGCAGTCGCAGGGCCAGCCGAAGCACAGATACGCAGTATTTT. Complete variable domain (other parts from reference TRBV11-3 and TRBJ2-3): EAGVVQSPRYKIIEKKQPVAFWCNPISGHNTLYWYLQNLGQGPELLIRYENEEAVDDSQLPKDRFSAERLKGVDSTLKIQPAELGDSAVYLCASSRRASRSTDTQYFGPGTRLTVL.

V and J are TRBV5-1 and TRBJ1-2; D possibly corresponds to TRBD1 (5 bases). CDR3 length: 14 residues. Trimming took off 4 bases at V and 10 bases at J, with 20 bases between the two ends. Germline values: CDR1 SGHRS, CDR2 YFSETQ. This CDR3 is CASSQRGRHQDYTF. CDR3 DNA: TGCGCCAGCAGCCAAAGGGGCAGGCATCAGGACTACACCTTC.

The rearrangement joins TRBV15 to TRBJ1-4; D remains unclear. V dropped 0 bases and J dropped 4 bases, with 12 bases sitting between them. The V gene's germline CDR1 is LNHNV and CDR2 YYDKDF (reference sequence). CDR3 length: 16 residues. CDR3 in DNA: TGTGCCACCAGCAGAGATTTGGGGTCAAGTAATGAAAAACTGTTTTTT. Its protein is CATSRDLGSSNEKLFF.

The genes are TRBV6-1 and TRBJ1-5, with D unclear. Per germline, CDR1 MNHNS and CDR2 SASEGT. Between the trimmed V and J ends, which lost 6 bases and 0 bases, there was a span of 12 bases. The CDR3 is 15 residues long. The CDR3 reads CASRAQPYSNQPQHF. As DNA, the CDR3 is TGTGCCAGCAGGGCCCAGCCTTATAGCAATCAGCCCCAGCATTTT.

This CDR3 is CASSYPGGKTTGELFF. The CDR3 coding sequence is TGTGCCAGCAGCTACCCCGGGGGAAAAACCACCGGGGAGCTGTTTTTT. The rearrangement uses TRBV7-3 and TRBJ2-2; a possible D gene is TRBD2 (6 bases). Germline lookup yields CDR1 SGHTA and CDR2 FQGTGA. V was clipped by 4 bases and J by 4 bases, with 16 bases between them. The CDR3 is made up of 16 amino acids.

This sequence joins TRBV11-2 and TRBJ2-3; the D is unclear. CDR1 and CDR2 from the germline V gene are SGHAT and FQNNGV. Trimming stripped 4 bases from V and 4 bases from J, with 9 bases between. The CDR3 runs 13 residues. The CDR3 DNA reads TGTGCCAGCAGCTCAAGGGCGTCAGATACGCAGTATTTT. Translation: CASSSRASDTQYF.

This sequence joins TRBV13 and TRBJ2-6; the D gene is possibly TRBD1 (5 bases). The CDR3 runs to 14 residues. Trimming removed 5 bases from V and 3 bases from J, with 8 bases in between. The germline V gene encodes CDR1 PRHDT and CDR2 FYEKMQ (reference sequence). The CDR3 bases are TGTGCCAGCAGCCCAGGGATTGGGGCCAACGTCCTGACTTTC. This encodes CASSPGIGANVLTF.

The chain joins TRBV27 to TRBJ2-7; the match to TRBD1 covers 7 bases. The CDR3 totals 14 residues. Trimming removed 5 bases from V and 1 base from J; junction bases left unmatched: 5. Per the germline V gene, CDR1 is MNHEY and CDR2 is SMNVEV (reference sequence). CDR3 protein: CASSPGQASYEQYF. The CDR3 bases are TGTGCCAGCAGTCCCGGACAGGCATCCTACGAGCAGTACTTC.

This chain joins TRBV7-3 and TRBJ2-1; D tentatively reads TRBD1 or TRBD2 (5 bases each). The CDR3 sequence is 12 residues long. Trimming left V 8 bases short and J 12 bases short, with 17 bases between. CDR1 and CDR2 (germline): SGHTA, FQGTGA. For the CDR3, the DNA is TGTGCCAGCCAAATCTCGGGGCAGAGGCAGTTCTTC. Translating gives CASQISGQRQFF.

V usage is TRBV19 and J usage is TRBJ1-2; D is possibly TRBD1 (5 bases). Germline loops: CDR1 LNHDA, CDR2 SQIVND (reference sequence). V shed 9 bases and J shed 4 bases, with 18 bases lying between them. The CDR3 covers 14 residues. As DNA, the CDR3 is TGTGCCAGCAGAACCCAGGGTTCGGGCTATGGCTACACCTTC. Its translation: CASRTQGSGYGYTF.